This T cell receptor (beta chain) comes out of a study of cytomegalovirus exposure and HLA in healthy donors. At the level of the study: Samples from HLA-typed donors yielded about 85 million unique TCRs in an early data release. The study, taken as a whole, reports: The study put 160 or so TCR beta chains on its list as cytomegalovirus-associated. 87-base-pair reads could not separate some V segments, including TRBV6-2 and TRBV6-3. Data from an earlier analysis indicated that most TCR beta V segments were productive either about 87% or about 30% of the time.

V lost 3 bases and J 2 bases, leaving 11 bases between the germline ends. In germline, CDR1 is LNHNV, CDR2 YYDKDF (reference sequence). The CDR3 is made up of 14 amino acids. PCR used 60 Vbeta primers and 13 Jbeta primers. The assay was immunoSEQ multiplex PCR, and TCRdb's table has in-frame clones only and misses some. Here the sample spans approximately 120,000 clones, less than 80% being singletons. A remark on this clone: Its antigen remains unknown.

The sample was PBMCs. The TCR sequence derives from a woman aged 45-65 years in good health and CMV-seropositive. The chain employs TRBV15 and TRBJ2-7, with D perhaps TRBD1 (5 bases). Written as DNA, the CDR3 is TGTGCCACCAGCAGTCAGGGCCGGGCCTACGAGCAGTACTTC. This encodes CATSSQGRAYEQYF.